These T cell receptor beta chains were read from a single sample in a study of T cell responses to AZD1222 COVID-19 vaccine. Produced via immunoSEQ multiplex PCR; TCRdb's table is partial and in-frame only. Among tens of thousands of clones listed, about nine tenths were seen once. This specimen was peripheral blood, taken 28 days after the second AZD1222 dose. These receptors came from an adult who received the AZD1222 COVID-19 vaccine. CDR3s include the opening cysteine and the closing phenylalanine or tryptophan. Each record gives: clone size, D gene, J gene, V gene, CDR3 DNA, CDR3 protein. D genes are given only for firm matches. Only some rows state a clone size, as once, few, many or a class for expanded clones.

size: NA; D: TRBD1; J: TRBJ2-7; V: TRBV5-6; DNA: TGTGCCAGCAGCTTGACAGGGGGAGACCCCTACGAGCAGTACTTC; CDR3: CASSLTGGDPYEQYF
size: NA; D: NA; J: TRBJ2-7; V: TRBV7-6; DNA: TGTGCCAGCAGTTCCACAGGGTTTCGAAACTACGAGCAGTACTTC; CDR3: CASSSTGFRNYEQYF
size: NA; D: NA; J: TRBJ2-2; V: TRBV7-9; DNA: TGTGCCAGTATGCCGGAGGCGAACACCGGGGAGCTGTTTTTT; CDR3: CASMPEANTGELFF
size: NA; D: TRBD2; J: TRBJ2-1; V: TRBV24-1; DNA: TGTGCCACCAGTGACCCCAGCGGGAGGATTACGAATGAGCAGTTCTTC; CDR3: CATSDPSGRITNEQFF
size: NA; D: NA; J: TRBJ2-7; V: TRBV5-1; DNA: TGCGCCAGCAGCAACCACCGACAGGGAGGATTCTACGAGCAGTACTTC; CDR3: CASSNHRQGGFYEQYF
size: NA; D: NA; J: TRBJ1-1; V: TRBV5-1; DNA: TGCGCCAGCAGCTTGGCCAGCACGGAACAAGAAGCTTTCTTT; CDR3: CASSLASTEQEAFF
size: NA; D: NA; J: TRBJ1-5; V: TRBV28; DNA: TGTGCCAGCAGTGTTTTGGTGACAAGATTTCAGCCCCAGCATTTT; CDR3: CASSVLVTRFQPQHF
size: NA; D: NA; J: TRBJ2-7; V: TRBV4-1; DNA: TGCGCCAGCAGCCAAGAGGTCACAGTCGGCTACTCCTACGAGCAGTACTTC; CDR3: CASSQEVTVGYSYEQYF
size: NA; D: NA; J: TRBJ2-3; V: TRBV6-2/TRBV6-3; DNA: TGTGCCAGCAGTTACTCCCTAGGGCACATTGGAGATACGCAGTATTTT; CDR3: CASSYSLGHIGDTQYF
size: NA; D: NA; J: TRBJ2-7; V: TRBV25-1; DNA: TGTGCCAGCGGCCCGGGGAGCTCCTACGAGCAGTACTTC; CDR3: CASGPGSSYEQYF
size: NA; D: NA; J: TRBJ2-3; V: TRBV5-1; DNA: TGCGCCAGCAGCATGGGAGGGGGAGCGCGGAACACAGATACGCAGTATTTT; CDR3: CASSMGGGARNTDTQYF
size: NA; D: NA; J: TRBJ1-1; V: TRBV14; DNA: TGTGCCAGCAGCCAAGAGAGGCACTTAACTGAAGCTTTCTTT; CDR3: CASSQERHLTEAFF
size: NA; D: NA; J: TRBJ2-1; V: TRBV11-2; DNA: TGTGCCAGCAGCTCGAGGGTAAACAATGAGCAGTTCTTC; CDR3: CASSSRVNNEQFF
size: NA; D: NA; J: TRBJ2-5; V: TRBV6-5; DNA: TGTGCCAGCAGTTACTCCCCCGGGGCGGGCCAAGAGACCCAGTACTTC; CDR3: CASSYSPGAGQETQYF
size: NA; D: TRBD2; J: TRBJ2-7; V: TRBV29-1; DNA: TGCAGCGTTGCACTAGCGGGAGAGTTCCGAGAGCAGTACTTC; CDR3: CSVALAGEFREQYF
size: NA; D: NA; J: TRBJ1-4; V: TRBV4-1; DNA: TGCGCCAGCAGCCCGGGTGTCTCAGGGAGTCAGGCAACTAATGAAAAACTGTTTTTT; CDR3: CASSPGVSGSQATNEKLFF
size: NA; D: NA; J: TRBJ1-1; V: TRBV19; DNA: TGTGCCAGTCGAACGGCGGTGAACACTGAAGCTTTCTTT; CDR3: CASRTAVNTEAFF
size: once; D: NA; J: TRBJ2-3; V: TRBV10-3; DNA: TGTGCCATCAGTACTCCGGGACTTGGAACAGATACGCAGTATTTT; CDR3: CAISTPGLGTDTQYF
size: NA; D: NA; J: TRBJ1-4; V: TRBV18; DNA: TGTGCCAGCTCACCACCCCCCGGACTCCTTAATGAAAAACTGTTTTTT; CDR3: CASSPPPGLLNEKLFF
size: NA; D: NA; J: TRBJ2-7; V: TRBV18; DNA: TGTGCCAGCTCACAACAGACAGGGGACTACTACGAGCAGTACTTC; CDR3: CASSQQTGDYYEQYF
size: NA; D: TRBD1; J: TRBJ2-7; V: TRBV5-5; DNA: TGTGCCAGCAGTCCTGGGACAGGGAACCCCTACGAGCAGTACTTC; CDR3: CASSPGTGNPYEQYF
size: once; D: TRBD1; J: TRBJ2-7; V: TRBV9; DNA: TGTGCCAGCAGCGAGGGGGCTACCTACGAGCAGTACTTC; CDR3: CASSEGATYEQYF
size: NA; D: TRBD2; J: TRBJ2-7; V: TRBV9; DNA: TGTGCCAGCAGCGTAGGACTCGGGGGGGCGTACGAGCAGTACTTC; CDR3: CASSVGLGGAYEQYF
size: NA; D: TRBD2; J: TRBJ2-3; V: TRBV24-1; DNA: TGTGCCACCAGTGATTTAGGGCGGGAGGGCCAAGATACGCAGTATTTT; CDR3: CATSDLGREGQDTQYF
size: NA; D: TRBD1; J: TRBJ1-3; V: TRBV27; DNA: TGTGCCAGCAGTTCCGGACAGGGAGGCGGGTTACTAAATGGAAACACCATATATTTT; CDR3: CASSSGQGGGLLNGNTIYF
size: NA; D: TRBD1; J: TRBJ2-1; V: TRBV6-6; DNA: TGTGCCAGCAGTAAAAACAGGGGGTCCTACAATGAGCAGTTCTTC; CDR3: CASSKNRGSYNEQFF
size: once; D: NA; J: TRBJ1-6; V: TRBV28; DNA: TGTGCCAGCAGTTTTCAGGATAGGCATAATTCACCCCTCCACTTT; CDR3: CASSFQDRHNSPLHF
size: NA; D: NA; J: TRBJ1-2; V: TRBV14; DNA: TGTGCCAGCAGCCAAGTTGGACAGCCTAACTATGGCTACACCTTC; CDR3: CASSQVGQPNYGYTF
size: NA; D: NA; J: TRBJ1-1; V: TRBV7-9; DNA: TGTGCCAGCAGCTTACAGGGAAACACTGAAGCTTTCTTT; CDR3: CASSLQGNTEAFF
size: NA; D: NA; J: TRBJ1-5; V: TRBV27; DNA: TGTGCCAGCAGCCGCCTAGGAGGGGTAAATCAGCCCCAGCATTTT; CDR3: CASSRLGGVNQPQHF
size: NA; D: NA; J: TRBJ2-7; V: TRBV10-1; DNA: TGCGCCAGCAGTGAGTCTATCGAGGGGGAGCAGTACTTC; CDR3: CASSESIEGEQYF
size: NA; D: NA; J: TRBJ2-4; V: TRBV18; DNA: TGTGCCAGCTCACCTCCCCCCGCACAGGCCCCGTCCCAAGCCAAAAACATTCAGTACTTC; CDR3: CASSPPPAQAPSQAKNIQYF
size: NA; D: NA; J: TRBJ1-5; V: TRBV2; DNA: TGTGCCAGCAGCCAGGACGGCCTTAGCAATCAGCCCCAGCATTTT; CDR3: CASSQDGLSNQPQHF
size: NA; D: NA; J: TRBJ1-1; V: TRBV15; DNA: TGTGCCACCAGCAGAGATAGAGGGGCGGCCACTGAAGCTTTCTTT; CDR3: CATSRDRGAATEAFF
size: NA; D: NA; J: TRBJ2-2; V: TRBV6-4; DNA: TGTGCCAGCAGTGTCACTAGCTACACCGGGGAGCTGTTTTTT; CDR3: CASSVTSYTGELFF
size: NA; D: NA; J: TRBJ1-5; V: TRBV7-9; DNA: TGTGCCAGCAGCCCAGGTGGAAGCAATCAGCCCCAGCATTTT; CDR3: CASSPGGSNQPQHF
size: NA; D: NA; J: TRBJ2-5; V: TRBV6-5; DNA: TGTGCCAGCAGTACAGGGGAGGGTTATGCCCAGTACTTC; CDR3: CASSTGEGYAQYF
size: NA; D: NA; J: TRBJ1-1; V: TRBV28; DNA: TGTGCCAGCAGTTTGCTGAGGTTTGAAGCTTTCTTT; CDR3: CASSLLRFEAFF
size: NA; D: NA; J: TRBJ2-6; V: TRBV28; DNA: TGTGCCAGCAGTTCGCCTGGGACTGGGGCCAACGTCCTGACTTTC; CDR3: CASSSPGTGANVLTF
size: NA; D: TRBD2; J: TRBJ2-7; V: TRBV5-1; DNA: TGCGCCAGCAGCTTGGACGGGAGGAGTGGGGAACAGTACTTC; CDR3: CASSLDGRSGEQYF
size: NA; D: TRBD2; J: TRBJ2-7; V: TRBV4-2; DNA: TGTGCCAGCAGCCAAGAGGGTGCGGGAGGCTCCTCCGAGCAGTACTTC; CDR3: CASSQEGAGGSSEQYF
size: NA; D: TRBD1; J: TRBJ2-2; V: TRBV28; DNA: TGTGCCAGCAGAAGGACAGGGTGGGACACCGGGGAGCTGTTTTTT; CDR3: CASRRTGWDTGELFF
size: NA; D: TRBD1; J: TRBJ2-1; V: TRBV7-2; DNA: TGTGCCAGCAGCTTAGTCTCAGGGGGTATAGGGCAGTTCTTC; CDR3: CASSLVSGGIGQFF
size: NA; D: NA; J: TRBJ2-1; V: TRBV7-9; DNA: TGTGCCAGCAGCTTGCTTGGATTGTACAATGAGCAGTTCTTC; CDR3: CASSLLGLYNEQFF
size: NA; D: TRBD1; J: TRBJ1-1; V: TRBV27; DNA: TGTGCCAGCACCCGACAGGGGGCGAACACTGAAGCTTTCTTT; CDR3: CASTRQGANTEAFF
size: NA; D: NA; J: TRBJ1-3; V: TRBV9; DNA: TGTGCCAGCAGCGTTGACAGAATCTCTGGAAACACCATATATTTT; CDR3: CASSVDRISGNTIYF
size: NA; D: TRBD2; J: TRBJ2-7; V: TRBV19; DNA: TGTGCCAGTAGTATTGATAGCGGGGGACCCTACGAGCAGTACTTC; CDR3: CASSIDSGGPYEQYF
size: NA; D: NA; J: TRBJ2-7; V: TRBV7-9; DNA: TGTGCCAGCAGCTTAGGGGACGGATCCTACGAGCAGTACTTC; CDR3: CASSLGDGSYEQYF
size: NA; D: TRBD2; J: TRBJ2-3; V: TRBV25-1; DNA: TGTGCCAGCAGTGAATATACCGGGACTAGCTTCACAGATACGCAGTATTTT; CDR3: CASSEYTGTSFTDTQYF
size: NA; D: NA; J: TRBJ1-2; V: TRBV5-4; DNA: TGTGCCAGCAGCTTTGGGGGTCCCTATGGCTACACCTTC; CDR3: CASSFGGPYGYTF
size: NA; D: NA; J: TRBJ2-7; V: TRBV5-6; DNA: TGTGCCAGCAGCTTGGACTGGAGCTCCTACGAGCAGTACTTC; CDR3: CASSLDWSSYEQYF
size: NA; D: NA; J: TRBJ1-2; V: TRBV27; DNA: TGTGCCAGCAGTTCCTCCCCGTTGGGAGGGGGATACTATGGCTACACCTTC; CDR3: CASSSSPLGGGYYGYTF
size: once; D: NA; J: TRBJ1-1; V: TRBV29-1; DNA: TGCAGCGTTGTGGGAGGGTACACTGAAGCTTTCTTT; CDR3: CSVVGGYTEAFF
size: few; D: TRBD1; J: TRBJ1-4; V: TRBV6-5; DNA: TGTGCCAGCAGCCGGGACAGGGATGAAAAACTGTTTTTT; CDR3: CASSRDRDEKLFF
size: NA; D: TRBD2; J: TRBJ2-7; V: TRBV7-8; DNA: TGTGCCAGCAGCTTAGTGAGGACTAGCGACGAGCAGTACTTC; CDR3: CASSLVRTSDEQYF